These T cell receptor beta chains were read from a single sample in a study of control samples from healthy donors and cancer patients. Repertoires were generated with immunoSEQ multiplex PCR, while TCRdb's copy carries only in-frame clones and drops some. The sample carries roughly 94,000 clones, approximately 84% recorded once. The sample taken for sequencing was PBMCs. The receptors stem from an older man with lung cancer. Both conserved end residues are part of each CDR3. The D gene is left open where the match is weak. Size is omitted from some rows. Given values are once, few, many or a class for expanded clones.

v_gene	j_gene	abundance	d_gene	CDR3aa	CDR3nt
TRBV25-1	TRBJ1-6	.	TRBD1	CASSVGTDNSPLHF	TGTGCCAGCAGTGTTGGGACAGATAATTCACCCCTCCACTTT
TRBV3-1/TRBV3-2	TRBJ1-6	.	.	CASSTRQANSPLHF	TGTGCCAGCAGCACCAGACAGGCCAATTCACCCCTCCACTTT
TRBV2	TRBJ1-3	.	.	CASSEPLTGTISGNTIYF	TGTGCCAGCAGTGAACCCCTTACCGGGACAATCTCTGGAAACACCATATATTTT
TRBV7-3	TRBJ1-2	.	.	CASSTDGANYGYTF	TGTGCCAGCAGCACTGACGGAGCTAACTATGGCTACACCTTC
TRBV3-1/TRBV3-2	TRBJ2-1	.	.	CASSQERASYNEQFF	TGTGCCAGCAGCCAAGAAAGGGCCAGCTACAATGAGCAGTTCTTC
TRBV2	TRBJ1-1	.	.	CASSETGQMISNTEAFF	TGTGCCAGCAGTGAAACCGGCCAGATGATATCGAACACTGAAGCTTTCTTT
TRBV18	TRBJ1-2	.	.	CASSPKADGYTF	TGTGCCAGCTCACCAAAGGCGGATGGCTACACCTTC
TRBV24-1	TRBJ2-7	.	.	CATSDHPSEQYF	TGTGCCACCAGTGATCACCCCTCCGAGCAGTACTTC
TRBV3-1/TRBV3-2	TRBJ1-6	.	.	CASSRRRTAPSSPLHF	TGTGCCAGCAGCCGAAGAAGGACAGCCCCGAGTTCACCCCTCCACTTT
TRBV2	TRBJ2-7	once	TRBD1	CASSTDQTGAAYEQYF	TGTGCCAGCAGTACCGACCAAACAGGGGCCGCCTACGAGCAGTACTTC
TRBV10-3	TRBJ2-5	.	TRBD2	CANRGGAQETQYF	TGTGCCAACCGCGGGGGGGCCCAAGAGACCCAGTACTTC
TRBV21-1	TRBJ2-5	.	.	CASSGQGKTQYF	TGTGCCAGCAGCGGACAGGGAAAGACCCAGTACTTC
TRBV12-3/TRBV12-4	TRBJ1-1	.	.	CASSFSLAEAFF	TGTGCCAGCAGTTTCTCCCTAGCTGAAGCTTTCTTT
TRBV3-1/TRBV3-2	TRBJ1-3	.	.	CASSPGGCF	TGTGCCAGCAGCCCTGGAGGGTGTTTT
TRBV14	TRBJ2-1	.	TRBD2	CASSQFSGGPNEQFF	TGTGCCAGCAGCCAATTTAGCGGGGGGCCAAATGAGCAGTTCTTC
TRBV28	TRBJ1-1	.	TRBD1	CASNTGTVEAFF	TGTGCCAGCAATACAGGGACAGTTGAAGCTTTCTTT
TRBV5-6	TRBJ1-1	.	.	CASSLWQANTEAFF	TGTGCCAGCAGCTTGTGGCAGGCAAACACTGAAGCTTTCTTT
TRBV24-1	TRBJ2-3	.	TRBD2	CATSDPTSGDFTDTQYF	TGTGCCACCAGTGACCCAACTAGCGGGGACTTCACAGATACGCAGTATTTT
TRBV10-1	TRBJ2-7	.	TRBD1	CASSGDRGRREQYF	TGCGCCAGCAGTGGGGACAGGGGAAGGAGGGAGCAGTACTTC
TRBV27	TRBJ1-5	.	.	CASSNKGSNQPQHF	TGTGCCAGCAGTAATAAGGGTTCGAATCAGCCCCAGCATTTT
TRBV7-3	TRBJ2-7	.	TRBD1	CASSADRGYEQYF	TGTGCCAGCAGCGCGGACAGGGGCTACGAGCAGTACTTC
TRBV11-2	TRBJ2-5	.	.	CASSPGTGTVETQYF	TGTGCCAGCAGCCCCGGGACGGGAACCGTGGAGACCCAGTACTTC
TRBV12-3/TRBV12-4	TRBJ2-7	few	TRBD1	CASSWTGSYEQYF	TGTGCCAGCAGTTGGACAGGATCCTACGAGCAGTACTTC
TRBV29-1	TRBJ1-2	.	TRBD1	CSVEMTGEVGYTF	TGCAGCGTGGAGATGACAGGGGAAGTTGGCTACACCTTC
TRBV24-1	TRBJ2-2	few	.	CATSDFWGPSNTGELFF	TGTGCCACCAGTGATTTCTGGGGACCTAGTAACACCGGGGAGCTGTTTTTT
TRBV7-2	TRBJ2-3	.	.	CASSLTKAQYF	TGTGCCAGCAGCTTAACCAAGGCGCAGTATTTT
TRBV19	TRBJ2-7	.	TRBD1	CASTSTPPGQGSYEQYF	TGTGCCAGTACTTCGACCCCCCCGGGACAGGGGTCCTACGAGCAGTACTTC
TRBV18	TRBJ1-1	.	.	CASSLWENTEAFF	TGTGCCAGCTCACTTTGGGAGAACACTGAAGCTTTCTTT
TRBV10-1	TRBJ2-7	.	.	CASSESRDVQYF	TGCGCCAGCAGTGAGTCTCGGGACGTTCAGTACTTC
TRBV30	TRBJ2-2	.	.	CAWSAPTGSNTGELFF	TGTGCCTGGAGTGCCCCTACCGGATCGAACACCGGGGAGCTGTTTTTT
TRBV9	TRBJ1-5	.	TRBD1	CASSATGGGQPQHF	TGTGCCAGCAGCGCTACAGGGGGTGGTCAGCCCCAGCATTTT
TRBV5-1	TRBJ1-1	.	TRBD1	CASSTLRTGYMNTEAFF	TGCGCCAGCAGCACCCTTAGGACAGGTTACATGAACACTGAAGCTTTCTTT
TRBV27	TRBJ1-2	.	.	CASSPWEANYGYTF	TGTGCCAGCAGCCCCTGGGAAGCGAACTATGGCTACACCTTC
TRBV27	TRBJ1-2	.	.	CASSESGDYGYTF	TGTGCCAGCAGCGAATCAGGGGACTATGGCTACACCTTC
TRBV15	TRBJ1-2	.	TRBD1	CATSRGQGAGGYTF	TGTGCCACCAGCAGAGGACAGGGGGCTGGTGGCTACACCTTC
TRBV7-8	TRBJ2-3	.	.	CAGSLRRQTRDTQYF	TGTGCCGGCAGCTTACGGCGCCAGACCCGAGATACGCAGTATTTT
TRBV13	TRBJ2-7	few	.	CASSLRTATYEQYF	TGTGCCAGCAGCTTACGGACAGCCACCTACGAGCAGTACTTC
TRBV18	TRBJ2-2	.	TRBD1	CASSPRTGRTGELFF	TGTGCCAGCTCACCACGGACAGGAAGGACCGGGGAGCTGTTTTTT
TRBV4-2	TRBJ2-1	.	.	CASSQDSQEQFF	TGTGCCAGCAGCCAAGATTCCCAGGAGCAGTTCTTC
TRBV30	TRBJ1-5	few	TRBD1	CAWSKAGTGLFSNQPQHF	TGTGCCTGGAGTAAGGCCGGGACAGGGCTTTTTAGCAATCAGCCCCAGCATTTT
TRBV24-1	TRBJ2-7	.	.	CATSGTGYYEQYF	TGTGCCACGTCCGGGACCGGATACTACGAGCAGTACTTC
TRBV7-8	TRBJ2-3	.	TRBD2	CASSLYPLSGGAVDTQYF	TGTGCCAGCAGCTTATACCCCCTTAGCGGGGGCGCGGTCGATACGCAGTATTTT
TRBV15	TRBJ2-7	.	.	CATSRAGQGYEQYF	TGTGCCACCAGCAGAGCCGGGCAGGGCTACGAGCAGTACTTC
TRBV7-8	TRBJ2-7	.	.	CASSALVINHEQYF	TGTGCCAGCAGTGCTCTTGTCATTAACCACGAGCAGTACTTC
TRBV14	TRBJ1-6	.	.	CASSLYLDRLNSPLHF	TGTGCCAGCAGCCTCTACCTCGACAGGTTAAATTCACCCCTCCACTTT
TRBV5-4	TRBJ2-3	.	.	CASSPGAPRSADTQYF	TGTGCCAGCAGCCCGGGGGCCCCGCGGAGCGCAGATACGCAGTATTTT
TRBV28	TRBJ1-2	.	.	CASSLSLEAYGYTF	TGTGCCAGCAGTTTATCCTTGGAAGCCTATGGCTACACCTTC
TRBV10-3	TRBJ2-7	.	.	CAISDQGRWGRVYEQYF	TGTGCCATCAGTGACCAGGGGCGGTGGGGACGAGTCTACGAGCAGTACTTC
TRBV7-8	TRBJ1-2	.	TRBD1	CASSLWDRLATNYGYTF	TGTGCCAGCAGCTTGTGGGACAGGCTAGCTACTAACTATGGCTACACCTTC
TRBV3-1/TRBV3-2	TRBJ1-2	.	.	CASSQAGAYGYTF	TGTGCCAGCAGCCAAGCAGGGGCGTATGGCTACACCTTC
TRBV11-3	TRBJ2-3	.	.	CASSLGVTSGVETQYF	TGTGCCAGCAGCTTAGGGGTCACCTCAGGGGTGGAAACGCAGTATTTT
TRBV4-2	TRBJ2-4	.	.	CASSQDRVGIQYF	TGTGCCAGCAGCCAAGACCGGGTCGGCATTCAGTACTTC
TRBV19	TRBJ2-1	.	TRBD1	CASSVKGQGNEQFF	TGTGCCAGTAGTGTTAAGGGACAGGGGAATGAGCAGTTCTTC
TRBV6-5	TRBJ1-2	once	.	CASTLWEGDHGYTF	TGTGCCAGCACCCTCTGGGAGGGGGACCATGGCTACACCTTC
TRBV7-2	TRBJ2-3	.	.	CASSETRDTQYF	TGTGCCAGCAGCGAGACAAGAGATACGCAGTATTTT
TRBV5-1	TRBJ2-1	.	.	CASSLEGSSYNEQFF	TGCGCCAGCAGCTTGGAGGGGAGCTCCTACAATGAGCAGTTCTTC
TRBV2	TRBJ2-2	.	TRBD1	CASVVQGAAGELFF	TGTGCCAGTGTGGTACAGGGGGCGGCCGGGGAGCTGTTTTTT
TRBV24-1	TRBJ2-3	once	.	CATSGPQEITDTQYF	TGTGCCACCAGTGGTCCGCAGGAAATCACAGATACGCAGTATTTT
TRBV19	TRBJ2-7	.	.	CASSISQTNEQYF	TGTGCCAGTAGTATTAGTCAGACTAACGAGCAGTACTTC
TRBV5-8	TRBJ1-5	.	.	CASSLGQGLYSNQPQHF	TGTGCCAGCAGCTTGGGGCAGGGCCTCTATAGCAATCAGCCCCAGCATTTT